This passage covers 29 T cell receptor beta chains from one sample sequenced in a study of shared clonotypes between healthy human individuals. The protocol was immunoSEQ multiplex PCR, while the TCRdb copy is restricted to in-frame clones and leaves out a portion. Of millions of clones listed, around 90% were seen once; the top ten hold 0.11% to 0.15%. Material: naive CD4+ T cells sorted from blood. The subset denotes: CD45RA+ positively selected. All receptors derive from a man aged 18 to 30 in good health.

A few counts support this clone. The chain carries TRBV4-3 and TRBJ2-4; D might be TRBD2 (5 bases). The CDR3 extends over 16 amino acids. Germline V gives CDR1 LGHNA, CDR2 YSLEER. V was trimmed by 0 bases and J by 7 bases, leaving 16 bases between them. This CDR3 is CASSQEHDPRGNIQYF. In nucleotides, the CDR3 is TGCGCCAGCAGCCAAGAACATGACCCACGAGGGAACATTCAGTACTTC.

Note on this clone: The same CDR3 also results from other DNA sequences found in this sample. The chain uses TRBV11-3 and TRBJ2-7; 9 nucleotides agree with TRBD1. Looked up from germline, CDR1 is SGHNT and CDR2 is YENEEA. CDR3 size: 13 residues. J lost 6 bases, V lost 3 bases, and 3 bases had no gene match. CDR3 DNA sequence: TGTGCCAGCAGCTTGGACAGGGGAGGCGAGCAGTACTTC. Translating gives CASSLDRGGEQYF.

The chain combines TRBV7-2 with TRBJ2-3, with 10 bases lining up with TRBD2. Trimming took 5 bases from V and 2 from J; bases not matched to a gene: 10. Looked up from germline, CDR1 is SGHTA and CDR2 is FQGNSA. The CDR3 consists of 17 residues. Written as DNA, the CDR3 is TGTGCCAGCAGCCCCGCCGTCCTAGCGGGGGCCACAGATACGCAGTATTTT. This gives the protein CASSPAVLAGATDTQYF.

The chain is built from TRBV11-2 and TRBJ2-7, with D perhaps TRBD1 (6 bases). V lost 5 bases and J lost 3, with 11 bases in between. CDR1 and CDR2 (germline): SGHAT, FQNNGV. This CDR3 has 13 amino acids. CDR3 bases: TGTGCCAGCAGCATCACAGGGAACTACGAGCAGTACTTC. This encodes CASSITGNYEQYF.

The chain recombines TRBV6-5 with TRBJ2-1, with a tentative D call TRBD2 (5 bases). This CDR3 has 15 residues. V dropped 6 bases and J dropped 3 bases, with 15 bases sitting between them. The germline V gene encodes CDR1 MNHEY and CDR2 SVGAGI. The CDR3: CASRSSLGGYNEQFF. CDR3 bases: TGTGCCAGCAGATCTAGCCTCGGCGGCTACAATGAGCAGTTCTTC.

The V gene is TRBV6-5, the J gene TRBJ1-1; 7 bases map to TRBD1. After removal of 5 bases from V and 9 bases from J, the junction contained 9 bases not matched to a gene. CDR1 and CDR2 from the germline V gene are MNHEY and SVGAGI. The CDR3 is made up of 13 amino acids. The CDR3: CASSTRDSRKAFF. The CDR3 DNA follows: TGTGCCAGCAGTACTCGGGACAGTAGGAAAGCTTTCTTT.

The genes are TRBV6-6 and TRBJ1-5; the D is unclear. Trimming left V 2 bases short and J 4 bases short, with 12 bases between. The CDR3 contains 15 residues. Per the germline V gene, CDR1 is MNHNY and CDR2 is SVGAGI (reference sequence). DNA for the CDR3: TGTGCCAGCAGTTACAACCCGTCTGGGAATCAGCCCCAGCATTTT. This encodes CASSYNPSGNQPQHF.

The V gene is TRBV19, the J gene TRBJ1-2, with 9 bases matching TRBD1. Germline-derived CDR1 and CDR2 are LNHDA and SQIVND (reference sequence). The CDR3 is 18 residues long. J was trimmed by 0 bases and V by 6 bases; bases with no gene match: 14. The CDR3 protein is CASSGTSGTGQANYGYTF. For the CDR3, the DNA is TGTGCCAGTAGCGGGACTTCCGGGACAGGGCAAGCTAACTATGGCTACACCTTC.

In nucleotides, the CDR3 is TGTGCCAGCAGCTCCGACAGGGTGGGGTATGGCTACACCTTC. Translation: CASSSDRVGYGYTF. The V and J genes are TRBV7-9 and TRBJ1-2, with 7 bases lining up with TRBD1. Germline loops: CDR1 SEHNR, CDR2 FQNEAQ (reference sequence). The CDR3 is 14 amino acids. With 4 bases clipped from V and 5 bases from J, the junction kept 7 bases outside the gene matches. The whole variable domain, remainder taken from reference TRBV7-9 and TRBJ1-2, is DTGVSQNPRHKITKRGQNVTFRCDPISEHNRLYWYRQTLGQGPEFLTYFQNEAQLEKSRLLSDRFSAERPKGSFSTLEIQRTEQGDSAMYLCASSSDRVGYGYTFGSGTRLTVV.

The CDR3 DNA follows: TGTGCCATCAGTCTCGGACAGGGTGGAACCTACGAGCAGTACTTC. It specifies CAISLGQGGTYEQYF. The rearrangement uses TRBV10-3 and TRBJ2-7; the match to TRBD1 covers 8 bases. Germline V lookup: CDR1 ENHRY, CDR2 SYGVKD. This CDR3 is 15 amino acids long. The V and J ends lost 5 bases and 2 bases, in that order; junction bases with no gene match: 8.

The chain uses TRBV28 and TRBJ1-2; D gene ambiguous. The CDR3 is 14 amino acids. V was clipped by 6 bases and J by 4 bases, with 15 bases between them. Germline-derived CDR1 and CDR2 are MDHEN and SYDVKM. This CDR3 is CASRPRWAGYGYTF. For the CDR3, the DNA is TGTGCCAGCAGGCCTCGGTGGGCGGGCTATGGCTACACCTTC.

The CDR3 is CASADRGTDTQYF. CDR3 DNA sequence: TGCGCCAGCGCGGACAGGGGCACAGATACGCAGTATTTT. The genes are TRBV4-1 and TRBJ2-3; 8 nucleotides align to TRBD1. The germline V gene has CDR1 MGHRA and CDR2 YSYEKL. With V trimmed by 8 bases and J by 1 base, 2 bases remained unmatched. CDR3 length equals 13 residues.

As to this clone: Other nucleotide sequences in the sample specify the same CDR3. The V gene is TRBV2, the J gene TRBJ1-5, with TRBD1 matching over 11 bases. This CDR3 is 13 amino acids long. Germline values: CDR1 SNHLY, CDR2 FYNNEI. The V segment lost 6 bases and the J segment 7 bases; nucleotides outside the gene matches: 2. The CDR3 is CASRGQGAQPQHF. The CDR3 bases are TGTGCCAGCAGAGGACAGGGGGCGCAGCCCCAGCATTTT.

The chain uses TRBV7-9 and TRBJ2-1; TRBD2 aligns across 15 bases. Germline trimming cut 4 bases from V and 9 bases from J; bases unmatched to any gene: 4. Germline V gives CDR1 SEHNR, CDR2 FQNEAQ (reference sequence). This CDR3 comprises 15 residues. The CDR3 DNA reads as TGTGCCAGCAGCTCGGGACTAGCGGGAGGTGGTGAGCAGTTCTTC. Translated: CASSSGLAGGGEQFF.

V usage is TRBV28 and J usage is TRBJ2-7, with 7 nucleotides matching TRBD1. This CDR3 comprises 14 residues. V shed 6 bases, J shed 1 base, and the junction held 6 bases outside the gene matches. The germline V gene has CDR1 MDHEN and CDR2 SYDVKM. Here the CDR3 reads CASSLTGKSYEQYF. The DNA for the CDR3 is TGTGCCAGCAGCCTGACAGGGAAGTCCTACGAGCAGTACTTC.

The chain joins TRBV6-1 to TRBJ1-5; D is ambiguous. CDR1 is MNHNS, CDR2 SASEGT, per germline. The CDR3 extends over 17 amino acids. Trimming removed 2 bases from V and 1 base from J, with 15 bases in between. CDR3 in amino acids: CASSELESLLSNQPQHF. CDR3 in DNA: TGTGCCAGCAGTGAATTAGAGTCCCTGTTAAGCAATCAGCCCCAGCATTTT.

The chain has TRBV28 and TRBJ1-1; the match to TRBD1 covers 7 bases. J lost 1 base, V lost 3 bases, and 5 bases had no gene match. The germline V gene encodes CDR1 MDHEN and CDR2 SYDVKM. The CDR3 runs 15 residues. For the CDR3, the DNA is TGTGCCAGCAGTTTTTTATCAGGGGGGAACACTGAAGCTTTCTTT. This encodes CASSFLSGGNTEAFF.

This chain connects TRBV7-2 to TRBJ2-5, with a tentative D call TRBD1 (5 bases). Germline V lookup: CDR1 SGHTA, CDR2 FQGNSA. CDR3 length: 16 amino acids. Trimming pared 5 bases from V and 5 bases from J, leaving 21 bases between. Written as DNA, the CDR3 is TGTGCCAGCAGCGTCACCTCGGCAGGGTCATGGGAGACCCAGTACTTC. Translated, it gives CASSVTSAGSWETQYF.

The rearrangement uses TRBV4-1 and TRBJ2-2; no clear D gene. Trimming cost V 2 bases and J 2 bases, with 9 bases left between them. Germline CDR1 MGHRA, CDR2 YSYEKL. The length of the CDR3 is 15 residues. The CDR3 protein is CASSQPGLNTGELFF. The CDR3 DNA sequence: TGCGCCAGCAGCCAACCTGGATTAAACACCGGGGAGCTGTTTTTT.

The CDR3 loop is CASNGQGAQETQYF. The DNA for the CDR3 is TGTGCCAGCAACGGACAGGGGGCGCAAGAGACCCAGTACTTC. The J gene is TRBJ2-5, the V gene TRBV2; 11 nucleotides agree with TRBD1. The V segment lost 7 bases and the J segment 2 bases; nucleotides outside the gene matches: 3. Germline V gives CDR1 SNHLY, CDR2 FYNNEI. This CDR3 contains 14 residues.

V and J are TRBV5-1 and TRBJ2-7, with 7 positions matching TRBD1. The CDR3 spans 14 residues. Germline V gene data show CDR1 as SGHRS and CDR2 as YFSETQ. Trimming took 1 base from V and 4 from J; bases not matched to a gene: 5. CDR3 in DNA: TGCGCCAGCAGCTTGACCGGGACAGAGTACGAGCAGTACTTC. It is translated as CASSLTGTEYEQYF.

The J gene is TRBJ1-2, the V gene TRBV28, with 9 bases matching TRBD1. The CDR3 has 14 residues. V trimming: 6 bases; J trimming: 8 bases; junction bases outside the gene matches: 10. CDR1 and CDR2 (germline): MDHEN, SYDVKM. The CDR3 coding sequence is TGTGCCAGCAGCCAGCCGGGACAGGGTCAGGGCTACACCTTC. Amino acids: CASSQPGQGQGYTF.

Only a few counts were recorded for this clone. This chain links TRBV7-2 with TRBJ2-7; 13 bases match TRBD2. The V and J ends lost 6 bases and 5 bases, in that order; junction bases with no gene match: 10. Looked up from germline, CDR1 is SGHTA and CDR2 is FQGNSA. The CDR3 consists of 16 residues. The CDR3 sequence is CASRPTGTSGTHEQYF. The DNA of the CDR3 is TGTGCCAGCAGGCCAACGGGGACTAGCGGGACTCACGAGCAGTACTTC.

The rearrangement uses TRBV19 and TRBJ2-2; weak D call: TRBD2 (5 bases). The CDR3 totals 15 residues. Germline assignment: CDR1 LNHDA and CDR2 SQIVND (reference sequence). Deletions cut 4 bases from V and 2 bases from J, with 11 bases between. CDR3 sequence (DNA): TGTGCCAGTAGTACTAGCAGACTTAACACCGGGGAGCTGTTTTTT. Encoded protein: CASSTSRLNTGELFF.

Notes on this clone: In the same sample, other DNA sequences code for this CDR3. The chain uses TRBV5-1 and TRBJ1-6; 7 bases agree with TRBD1. The CDR3 extends over 14 amino acids. Trimming removed 2 bases from V and 8 bases from J; junction bases left unmatched: 4. The V gene's germline CDR1 is SGHRS and CDR2 YFSETQ. The CDR3 DNA is TGCGCCAGCAGCTTTAGGGACAGAGATTCACCCCTCCACTTT. Translating gives CASSFRDRDSPLHF.

As regards this clone: Other DNA sequences from this sample encode an identical CDR3 as well. The chain carries TRBV18 and TRBJ1-3; D remains ambiguous. Germline V gene data show CDR1 as KGHSH and CDR2 as LQKENI. There are 15 residues in the CDR3. Trimming pared 2 bases from V and 0 bases from J, leaving 8 bases between. The CDR3 DNA reads as TGTGCCAGCTCACCAGACGGCAACTCTGGAAACACCATATATTTT. Protein product: CASSPDGNSGNTIYF.

The chain couples TRBV11-2 to TRBJ1-6, with D hard to call. Germline lookup yields CDR1 SGHAT and CDR2 FQNNGV. This CDR3 spans 14 amino acids. With 1 base removed from V and 10 bases from J, the gap between germline ends came to 11 bases. The CDR3 loop reads CASSLAGFGSPLHF. The CDR3 nucleotides are TGTGCCAGCAGCTTAGCTGGGTTTGGCTCACCCCTCCACTTT.

The chain employs TRBV18 and TRBJ1-6; D remains ambiguous. CDR1 and CDR2 from the germline V gene are KGHSH and LQKENI. Deletions cut 4 bases from V and 8 bases from J, with 15 bases between. The CDR3 runs to 15 residues. As DNA, the CDR3 is TGTGCCAGCTCACGCGCAGGTACCGGGGATTCACCCCTCCACTTT. This codes for CASSRAGTGDSPLHF.

This chain uses TRBV30 with TRBJ2-4, with no clear D. Germline V gene sequence: CDR1 GTSNPN, CDR2 SVGIG (reference sequence). This CDR3 is built from 15 residues. Trimming took 0 bases from V and 0 from J, leaving 9 bases between them. The CDR3 DNA follows: TGTGCCTGGAGTGTAAACAGACTAGCCAAAAACATTCAGTACTTC. It specifies CAWSVNRLAKNIQYF. The full variable domain, with the rest looked up from reference TRBV30 and TRBJ2-4, is SQTIHQWPATLVQPVGSPLSLECTVEGTSNPNLYWYRQAAGRGLQLLFYSVGIGQISSEVPQNLSASRPQDRQFILSSKKLLLSDSGFYLCAWSVNRLAKNIQYFGAGTRLSVL.